These 13 T cell receptor beta chains originate from one sample sequenced in a study of CD8 T cells in ankylosing spondylitis. A single record per CDR3 protein comes from TCRdb applying MiXCR to the 5' RACE reads. In the table there are around 140,000 distinct CDR3 sequences, 17% of which are singletons. Their cognate antigens are unknown. The study, taken as a whole, reports: In ankylosing spondylitis blood, a motif of roughly 8 highly homologous TCR beta variants appeared characteristic.

Source material: blood, either unsorted or a sorted T cell fraction (not recorded which). The source is a male donor with ankylosing spondylitis.

This clonotype has ten or more counts. The rearrangement joins TRBV5-6 to TRBJ2-3; D not resolved. Germline-derived CDR1 and CDR2 are SGHDT and YYEEEE. CDR3 length: 12 amino acids. Trimming removed 4 bases from V and 10 bases from J, with 13 bases in between. CDR3 in DNA: TGTGCCAGCAGCCCCGATACCTCCTCGCAGTATTTT. Translation gives CASSPDTSSQYF.

V usage is TRBV9 and J usage is TRBJ2-3; 13 nucleotides match TRBD2. Trimming cost V 3 bases and J 0 bases; bases outside gene matches: 1. The length of the CDR3 is 16 residues. Germline V CDR1 and CDR2: SGDLS, YYNGEE. CDR3 amino acids: CASSAGLAGSTDTQYF. DNA of the CDR3: TGTGCCAGCAGCGCGGGACTAGCGGGAAGCACAGATACGCAGTATTTT.

This clonotype occurred a few times. This sequence joins TRBV28 and TRBJ2-7, with D unclear. The CDR3 sequence is 12 residues long. Germline CDR1 and CDR2: MDHEN and SYDVKM. V was cut by 2 bases and J by 3 bases, with 5 bases left in between. In nucleotides, the CDR3 is TGTGCCAGCAGTTTAAATATCTACGAGCAGTACTTC. Translated, it gives CASSLNIYEQYF.

This sequence joins TRBV20-1 and TRBJ2-7; a weak D match, TRBD1 (6 bases). The CDR3 is made up of 12 amino acids. The V gene lost 5 bases and the J gene lost 0 bases, with 8 bases spanning the gap. Germline V lookup: CDR1 DFQATT, CDR2 SNEGSKA (reference sequence). The CDR3 loop reads CSARDNSYEQYF. DNA for the CDR3: TGCAGTGCTCGGGACAACTCCTACGAGCAGTACTTC.

This clonotype was seen more than once but under ten times. The V gene is TRBV2, the J gene TRBJ2-1; D may be TRBD2 (6 bases). CDR1 SNHLY and CDR2 FYNNEI come from the germline V gene. CDR3 length: 13 residues. With 6 bases removed from V and 7 bases from J, the gap between germline ends came to 13 bases. The CDR3 DNA follows: TGTGCCAGCAGGGGGACTTGGGGAAATGAGCAGTTCTTC. Translated: CASRGTWGNEQFF. Variable domain in full (rest from reference TRBV2 and TRBJ2-1): EPEVTQTPSHQVTQMGQEVILRCVPISNHLYFYWYRQILGQKVEFLVSFYNNEISEKSEIFDDQFSVERPDGSNFTLKIRSTKLEDSAMYFCASRGTWGNEQFFGPGTRLTVL.

This clonotype turned up a few times. The chain uses TRBV12-3 or TRBV12-4 and TRBJ2-7; weak D call: TRBD1 (6 bases). V was shortened by 3 bases and J by 3 bases, with 12 bases between the two germline ends. The CDR3 length is 14 residues. The CDR3 DNA reads TGTGCCAGCAGTTTTATACAGGGCTACTACGAGCAGTACTTC. Encoded protein: CASSFIQGYYEQYF.

The gene calls are TRBV20-1 and TRBJ2-1; 8 nucleotides align to TRBD2. Germline V gives CDR1 DFQATT, CDR2 SNEGSKA (reference sequence). The CDR3 length is 16 residues. The junction had 8 bases not matched to a gene; V was cut back by 0 bases and J by 4 bases. This chain's CDR3 is CSARDLGTSGYNEQFF. In DNA, the CDR3 is TGCAGTGCTAGAGATCTGGGTACTAGCGGATACAATGAGCAGTTCTTC.

Only a few counts were recorded for this clonotype. The chain carries TRBV3-1 and TRBJ2-7; D is perhaps TRBD2 (5 bases). This CDR3 spans 14 amino acids. Germline CDR1 and CDR2: LGHDT and YNNKEL (reference sequence). Trimming took off 7 bases at V and 5 bases at J, with 18 bases between the two ends. The DNA for the CDR3 is TGTGCCAGCAACCCCGAGGAGGATCCGCACGAGCAGTACTTC. This translates into CASNPEEDPHEQYF.

The J gene is TRBJ2-7, the V gene TRBV13, with 7 bases matching TRBD2. The CDR3 length is 15 residues. Germline lookup yields CDR1 PRHDT and CDR2 FYEKMQ (reference sequence). V gave up 0 bases and J gave up 4 bases; unmatched junction bases: 6. CDR3 region: CASSLGASGSYEQYF. The CDR3 region has the DNA TGTGCCAGCAGCTTAGGCGCTAGCGGCTCATACGAGCAGTACTTC.

This clonotype was observed a few times. The chain employs TRBV5-1 and TRBJ2-7, with D perhaps TRBD1 (6 bases). Germline V CDR1 and CDR2: SGHRS, YFSETQ. CDR3 length equals 14 residues. V dropped 2 bases and J dropped 4 bases, with 13 bases sitting between them. For the CDR3, the DNA is TGCGCCAGCAGCTTCGACAGGCCGGGGTACGAGCAGTACTTC. Translation gives CASSFDRPGYEQYF.

V gene TRBV5-1 combines with J gene TRBJ2-7; D may be TRBD2 (6 bases). Germline CDR1 SGHRS, CDR2 YFSETQ. V lost 4 bases and J lost 2, with 16 bases in between. This CDR3 has 15 amino acids. This CDR3 is CASSLTGTDTYEQYF. The CDR3 nucleotides are TGCGCCAGCAGCCTAACCGGGACTGACACCTACGAGCAGTACTTC.

Only a few counts were recorded for this clonotype. The chain recombines TRBV9 with TRBJ2-1; 12 positions agree with TRBD2. Germline V gene sequence: CDR1 SGDLS, CDR2 YYNGEE. V was clipped by 3 bases and J by 6 bases; unmatched bases: 4. The CDR3 runs 15 residues. CDR3 nucleotide sequence: TGTGCCAGCAGCGCGGGACTAGCGGGCGCCAATGAGCAGTTCTTC. Its protein is CASSAGLAGANEQFF.

V is TRBV27 and J is TRBJ2-2; the D is unclear. The CDR3 runs 12 residues. V was shortened by 6 bases and J by 6 bases, with 8 bases between the two germline ends. CDR1 is MNHEY, CDR2 SMNVEV, per germline (reference sequence). DNA for the CDR3: TGTGCCAGCAGCGGACGGCCCGGGGAGCTGTTTTTT. Translating it yields CASSGRPGELFF.